A selection of T cell receptor beta chains follows, all from one sample in a study of shared clonotypes between healthy human individuals. Assay: immunoSEQ multiplex PCR; the TCRdb copy retains only in-frame clones and omits some. This sample has about 2.3 million clones, with 93% found just once. The source material was naive CD4+ T cells from PBMCs. Receptor source: a young man in good health. Some clones in this sample may be carry-over from other donors' samples. Both conserved end residues are part of each CDR3. D genes are given only for firm matches. The size of a clone is reported for some rows only, either as once, few or many, or as a class for expanded clones.

J gene | V gene | D gene | clone size | CDR3 protein | CDR3 DNA
TRBJ2-3 | TRBV5-1 | . | . | CASSPQGSRGDTQYF | TGCGCCAGCAGTCCACAGGGGAGCCGGGGGGATACGCAGTATTTT
TRBJ1-3 | TRBV19 | . | once | CASSTPRNTIYF | TGTGCCAGTAGCACCCCTAGAAACACCATATATTTT
TRBJ2-3 | TRBV7-2 | . | . | CASSLPGISTDTQYF | TGTGCCAGCAGCCTACCCGGGATTAGCACAGATACGCAGTATTTT
TRBJ2-5 | TRBV9 | TRBD2 | once | CASSELAGAFETQYF | TGTGCCAGCAGCGAGTTAGCGGGAGCCTTTGAGACCCAGTACTTC
TRBJ1-1 | TRBV18 | . | . | CASSPLGVGTNTEAFF | TGTGCCAGCTCACCACTGGGCGTGGGGACGAACACTGAAGCTTTCTTT
TRBJ2-1 | TRBV7-9 | TRBD2 | once | CASSPRLAGEGNEQFF | TGTGCCAGCAGCCCGCGACTAGCGGGAGAAGGCAATGAGCAGTTCTTC
TRBJ1-1 | TRBV29-1 | . | . | CSVEVRPTEAFF | TGCAGCGTTGAGGTCCGGCCCACTGAAGCTTTCTTT
TRBJ2-3 | TRBV27 | . | . | CASRAQWGVTDTQYF | TGTGCCAGCAGAGCCCAGTGGGGGGTCACAGATACGCAGTATTTT
TRBJ1-5 | TRBV7-6 | . | once | CASSLESGRQPQHF | TGTGCCAGCAGCTTAGAGTCAGGGCGTCAGCCCCAGCATTTT
TRBJ2-2 | TRBV5-1 | TRBD2 | . | CASSYLAGGPFSGELFF | TGCGCCAGCAGCTATCTAGCGGGAGGGCCCTTCTCCGGGGAGCTGTTTTTT
TRBJ1-1 | TRBV20-1 | TRBD1 | . | CSATQGAEAFF | TGCAGTGCTACGCAGGGGGCTGAAGCTTTCTTT
TRBJ2-7 | TRBV6-1 | . | once | CASSDPRAAYEQYF | TGTGCCAGCAGTGACCCCCGGGCGGCCTACGAGCAGTACTTC
TRBJ1-5 | TRBV30 | . | . | CAWAGQGQQPQHF | TGTGCCTGGGCAGGGCAGGGGCAACAGCCCCAGCATTTT
TRBJ1-5 | TRBV10-3 | . | few | CAISEQLTSNQPQHF | TGTGCCATCAGTGAGCAACTAACTAGCAATCAGCCCCAGCATTTT
TRBJ2-3 | TRBV6-5 | TRBD2 | . | CATGGGDTDTQYF | TGTGCCACGGGGGGAGGGGACACAGATACGCAGTATTTT
TRBJ1-2 | TRBV27 | . | . | CASSSQGSAGNYGYTF | TGTGCCAGCAGTTCACAGGGCTCAGCGGGAAACTATGGCTACACCTTC
TRBJ1-1 | TRBV5-6 | . | . | CASSLSTGHTEAFF | TGTGCCAGCAGCTTGTCGACGGGCCACACTGAAGCTTTCTTT
TRBJ2-3 | TRBV9 | TRBD2 | . | CASSVVLAGEDTQYF | TGTGCCAGCAGCGTAGTACTAGCGGGGGAAGATACGCAGTATTTT
TRBJ1-3 | TRBV6-5 | TRBD1 | . | CASRETGASGNTIYF | TGTGCCAGCAGAGAGACAGGGGCCTCTGGAAACACCATATATTTT
TRBJ1-6 | TRBV6-1 | . | . | CASSDRGTDSPLHF | TGTGCCAGCAGTGACAGGGGTACGGATTCACCCCTCCACTTT
TRBJ2-2 | TRBV27 | TRBD2 | . | CASSQRLAGANTGELFF | TGTGCCAGCAGCCAAAGGCTAGCGGGGGCGAACACCGGGGAGCTGTTTTTT
TRBJ1-2 | TRBV4-1 | . | . | CASSHLSRADYGYTF | TGCGCCAGCAGCCACCTCAGCAGGGCGGACTATGGCTACACCTTC
TRBJ2-5 | TRBV18 | TRBD2 | . | CASSPPSLPAGIGTQYF | TGTGCCAGCTCACCTCCCTCTTTGCCAGCGGGAATTGGGACCCAGTACTTC
TRBJ1-1 | TRBV7-3 | . | . | CASSLMLQGEAFF | TGTGCCAGCAGCTTAATGCTACAGGGTGAAGCTTTCTTT
TRBJ1-2 | TRBV2 | . | . | CASRGRPGGDGYTF | TGTGCCAGCAGGGGACGCCCGGGAGGGGATGGCTACACCTTC
TRBJ2-1 | TRBV18 | TRBD2 | once | CASSPIFGGISYNEQFF | TGTGCCAGCTCACCTATTTTCGGGGGGATCTCCTACAATGAGCAGTTCTTC
TRBJ1-5 | TRBV5-6 | TRBD1 | . | CASSLWDRGNQPQHF | TGTGCCAGCAGCTTATGGGACAGGGGCAATCAGCCCCAGCATTTT
TRBJ1-1 | TRBV28 | . | . | CASSFSVGTDGNTEAFF | TGTGCCAGCAGCTTCTCCGTCGGGACTGATGGAAACACTGAAGCTTTCTTT
TRBJ2-1 | TRBV12-5 | TRBD2 | . | CASGRGLAHTDEQFF | TGTGCTAGTGGTCGAGGACTAGCACATACGGATGAGCAGTTCTTC
TRBJ2-1 | TRBV29-1 | TRBD2 | . | CSVEGQPLGSGRLAWANEQFF | TGCAGCGTTGAGGGGCAGCCTTTAGGTAGCGGGAGATTGGCTTGGGCCAATGAGCAGTTCTTC
TRBJ2-7 | TRBV11-2 | . | . | CASSLGPGGGGYEQYF | TGTGCCAGCAGCTTAGGCCCCGGAGGGGGCGGCTACGAGCAGTACTTC
TRBJ2-7 | TRBV19 | . | . | CASSRRGSGGYEQYF | TGTGCCAGTAGTAGGAGAGGGAGCGGAGGGTACGAGCAGTACTTC